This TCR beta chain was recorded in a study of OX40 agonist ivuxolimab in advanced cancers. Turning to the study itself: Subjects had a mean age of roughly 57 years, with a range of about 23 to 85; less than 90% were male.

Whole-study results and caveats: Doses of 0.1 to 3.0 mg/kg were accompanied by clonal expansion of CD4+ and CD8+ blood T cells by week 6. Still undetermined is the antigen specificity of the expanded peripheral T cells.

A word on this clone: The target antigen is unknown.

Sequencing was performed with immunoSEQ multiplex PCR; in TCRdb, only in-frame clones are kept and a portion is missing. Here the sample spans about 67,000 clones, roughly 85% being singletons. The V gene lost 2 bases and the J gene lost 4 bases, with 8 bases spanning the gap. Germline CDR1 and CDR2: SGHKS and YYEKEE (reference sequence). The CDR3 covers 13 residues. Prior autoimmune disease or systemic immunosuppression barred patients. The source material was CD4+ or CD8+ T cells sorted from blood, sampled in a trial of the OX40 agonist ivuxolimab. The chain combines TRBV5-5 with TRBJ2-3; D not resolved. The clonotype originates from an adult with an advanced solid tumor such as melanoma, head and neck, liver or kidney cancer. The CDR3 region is CASSFGEADTQYF. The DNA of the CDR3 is TGTGCCAGCAGCTTTGGGGAAGCAGATACGCAGTATTTT.